The clone carrying this T cell receptor beta chain appeared many times. Its antigen is not known. CDR1 SEHNR and CDR2 FQNEAQ come from the germline V gene (reference sequence). CDR3 length: 12 amino acids. The V end was cut by 5 bases, the J end by 4 bases, with 6 bases between. The source of the sample is a study of T cells in Graves' hyperthyroidism and ophthalmopathy. General study findings and limits: Patients with ophthalmopathy were separated from those with stable hyperthyroidism by a 13 V-J model.

The investigators amplified TCR beta CDR3 regions from RNA transcripts. Carried out on the TCR CDR3, a first-round RT-PCR used the HTBI primer set. TCRdb re-derived calls from the multiplex PCR reads in MiXCR, one entry per CDR3 protein. The sample records about 740,000 distinct CDR3 sequences, approximately 15% being singletons. The source is a woman under 30 with Graves' hyperthyroidism. The material sequenced was blood. This chain joins TRBV7-9 and TRBJ1-5, with D unclear. The CDR3 sequence is CASSEENQPQHF. The DNA of the CDR3 is TGTGCCAGCAGCGAGGAAAATCAGCCCCAGCATTTT. Drawing the rest from reference TRBV7-9 and TRBJ1-5, the complete variable domain is DTGVSQNPRHKITKRGQNVTFRCDPISEHNRLYWYRQTLGQGPEFLTYFQNEAQLEKSRLLSDRFSAERPKGSFSTLEIQRTEQGDSAMYLCASSEENQPQHFGDGTRLSIL.